This T cell receptor beta chain was sequenced for a study of shared clonotypes between healthy human individuals (dated by TCRdb to about 2020). Background on the whole study: The cohort included three men and a couple of women between 18 and 49 years of age. For each donor, three plates each were used for CD4 naive and CD4 memory, two plates were used for CD8 naive, and one plate was used for CD8 memory. The study deeply sequenced blood TCR repertoires of five healthy adults to estimate repertoire size and the extent of clonotype sharing between individuals. Different laboratories and diverse techniques were used to prepare libraries and sequence TCR repertoires, to increase sequencing depth and limit assay-specific biases. Between about 0.8 and 9.5 billion PBMCs per donor were obtained by leukapheresis.

As for this clone: This clone's antigen is unknown. There are no base qualities to consult, and no much larger clone falls within one base.

The donors were healthy, HIV-negative adults with no recently reported acute infections or vaccinations. All donors were Caucasian adults living in Nashville, Tennessee, USA. CD4+ T cells were enriched through magnetic negative selection, after which naive cells were positively selected on CD45RA and the remaining negative fraction served as the memory subset. Blood was collected by leukapheresis, and PBMCs were isolated by Ficoll-Histopaque density gradient centrifugation and then cryopreserved in liquid nitrogen vapor phase. Analytical flow cytometry was used to check the purity and quantity of every magnetically sorted T cell population. Genomic DNA was isolated from each sorted fraction and quantified by UV absorbance on a Nanodrop 2000c. Broader findings and caveats from the paper: Larger estimated clonotype richness was generally found for naive subsets than for memory subsets. Sampling was restricted to blood, and TCR repertoires in tissue are likely to differ from TCR repertoires in blood. Based on pairwise subsampling, the degree of clonotype sharing among donors was expected to be affected by sequencing depth. Incomplete sequencing was indicated by rarefaction of sorted-subset datasets, despite the large sequencing depth. Sharing across several donors was observed for about 4.8% of naive CD4, about 3.2% of naive CD8, roughly 2.4% of memory CD4, and roughly 0.4% of memory CD8 clonotypes. Compared with non-shared clonotypes, the clonotypes found in all four sorted-subset donors had higher generation probabilities. Because the study included only a small number of donors, the genetic and exposure-history diversity represented was limited.

The germline V gene specifies MNHEY as CDR1 and SVGAGI as CDR2. V sheds 8 bases and J sheds 1 base, leaving 9 bases between their ends. The CDR3 starts with the cysteine, ends with the phenylalanine, and has 14 residues. The entry retains the CDR3 DNA only, 42 bases that are in frame from base 1. Using the deep immunoSEQ assay, multiplex PCR amplified TCR CDR3 regions from genomic DNA. Extracted genomic DNA from each cell subset was distributed evenly across all wells of several immunoSEQ 96-well plates, and each plate was treated as a replicate. Each replicate PCR for sorted subsets received around 200 ng genomic DNA, equal to some 32,000 T cell genomes. Purified libraries were quantified with a Qubit 3.0 fluorometer, sized on a Bioanalyzer 2100, and re-quantified with the KAPA Library Quantification kit. Each immunoSEQ 96-well plate was sequenced on its own single-read 150-cycle Illumina NextSeq 550 flow cell. Concerning the study's data processing: Because only junctional sequences without quality scores were contained in the immunoSEQ output, filtering matching that applied to full-length reads could not be performed. Sequences were annotated with PyIR, a Python wrapper for IgBLAST v1.9, using IMGT germline references to assign V/J genes and CDR3. Reads were filtered out if the reads had weak V/J assignments (E-value above 1e-6), no CDR3, stop codons, out-of-frame junctions, or ambiguous translated residues. V3J clonotypes were defined as sequences sharing the same inferred V gene, J gene, and CDR3 amino acid sequence. The percentage overlap between two repertoires was calculated by dividing the number of shared unique clonotypes by the size of the smaller repertoire. Richness of each repertoire was evaluated using RTK rarefaction, the Chao1 estimator, and Recon v2.1 estimates of unobserved clonotypes. Generation probabilities for all TCRbeta clonotypes obtained by the gDNA method from a few donors were computed using OLGA. Imported from immuneACCESS, the table was reduced by TCRdb to in-frame sequences with V and J called. These copies leave out some clones; in studies compared against another copy, an unresolved V gene accounts for under half, and the cause of the remainder is not known. V and J calls plus clone size are reproduced from that table; the DNA served to infer D and trimming. The sample has 2,500,000 or so clones on record, around 94% of them singletons. Over 0.12% of the sample goes to the ten largest clones.

This TCR derives from a young man in good health. Recombination linked TRBV6-5 to TRBJ2-6, with the D call perhaps TRBD1 or TRBD2, each one matching 6 bases. The sequencing sample was made of naive CD4+ T cells sorted from blood. The cell subset or site tag for this specimen amounts to: CD45RA+ positively selected. The CDR3 here reads CASWGASGANVLTF. In nucleotide form, the sequence is TGTGCCAGCTGGGGGGCGTCTGGGGCCAACGTCCTGACTTTC.